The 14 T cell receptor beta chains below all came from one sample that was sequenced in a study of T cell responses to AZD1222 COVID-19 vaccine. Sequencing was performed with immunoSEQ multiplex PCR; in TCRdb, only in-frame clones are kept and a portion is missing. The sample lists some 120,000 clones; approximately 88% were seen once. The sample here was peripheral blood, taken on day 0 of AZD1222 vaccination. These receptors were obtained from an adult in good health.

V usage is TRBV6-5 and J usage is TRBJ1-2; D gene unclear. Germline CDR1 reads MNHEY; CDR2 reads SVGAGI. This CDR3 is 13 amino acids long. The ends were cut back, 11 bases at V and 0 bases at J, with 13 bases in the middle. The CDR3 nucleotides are TGTGCCGTCGCGGAGATCCCTAACTATGGCTACACCTTC. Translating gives CAVAEIPNYGYTF.

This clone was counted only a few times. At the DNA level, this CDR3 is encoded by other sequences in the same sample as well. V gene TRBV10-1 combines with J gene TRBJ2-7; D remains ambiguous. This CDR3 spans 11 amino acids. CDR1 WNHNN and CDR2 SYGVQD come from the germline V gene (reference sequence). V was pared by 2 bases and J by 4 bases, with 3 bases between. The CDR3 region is CASSEGYEQYF. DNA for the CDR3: TGCGCCAGCAGTGAGGGTTACGAGCAGTACTTC.

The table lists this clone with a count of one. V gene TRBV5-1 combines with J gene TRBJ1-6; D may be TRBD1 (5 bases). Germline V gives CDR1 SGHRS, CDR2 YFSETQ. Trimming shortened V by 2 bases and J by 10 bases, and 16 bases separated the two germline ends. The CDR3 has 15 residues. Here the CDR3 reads CASSLIPGSESPLHF. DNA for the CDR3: TGCGCCAGCAGCTTAATACCAGGGTCGGAGTCACCCCTCCACTTT.

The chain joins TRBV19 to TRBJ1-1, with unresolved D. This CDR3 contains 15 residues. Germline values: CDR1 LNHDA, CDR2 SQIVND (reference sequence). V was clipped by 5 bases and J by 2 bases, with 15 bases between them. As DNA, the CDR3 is TGTGCCAGTAGTGGGTCCAATCTGGGCAACACTGAAGCTTTCTTT. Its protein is CASSGSNLGNTEAFF.

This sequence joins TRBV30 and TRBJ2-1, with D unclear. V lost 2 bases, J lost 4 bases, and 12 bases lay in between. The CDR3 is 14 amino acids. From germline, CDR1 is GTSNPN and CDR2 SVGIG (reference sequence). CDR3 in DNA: TGTGCCTGGAGTACCCCCCCAACTTACAATGAGCAGTTCTTC. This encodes CAWSTPPTYNEQFF.

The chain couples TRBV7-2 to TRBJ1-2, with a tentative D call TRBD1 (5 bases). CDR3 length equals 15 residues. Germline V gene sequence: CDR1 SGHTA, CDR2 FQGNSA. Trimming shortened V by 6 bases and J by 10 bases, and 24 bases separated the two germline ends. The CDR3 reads CASSSTRVYGKDYTF. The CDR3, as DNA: TGTGCCAGCAGTTCGACCAGGGTCTATGGTAAGGACTACACCTTC.

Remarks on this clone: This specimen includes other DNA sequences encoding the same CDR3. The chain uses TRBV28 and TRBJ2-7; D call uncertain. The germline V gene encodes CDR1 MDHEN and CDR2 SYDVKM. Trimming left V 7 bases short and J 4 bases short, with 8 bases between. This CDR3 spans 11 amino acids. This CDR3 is CASTLGYEQYF. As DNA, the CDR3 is TGTGCCAGCACCCTGGGGTACGAGCAGTACTTC.

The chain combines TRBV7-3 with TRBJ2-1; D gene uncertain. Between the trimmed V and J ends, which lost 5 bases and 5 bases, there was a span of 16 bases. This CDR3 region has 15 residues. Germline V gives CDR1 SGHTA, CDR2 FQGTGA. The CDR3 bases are TGTGCCAGCAGCATAGTACACGGACGGCACAATGAGCAGTTCTTC. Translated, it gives CASSIVHGRHNEQFF.

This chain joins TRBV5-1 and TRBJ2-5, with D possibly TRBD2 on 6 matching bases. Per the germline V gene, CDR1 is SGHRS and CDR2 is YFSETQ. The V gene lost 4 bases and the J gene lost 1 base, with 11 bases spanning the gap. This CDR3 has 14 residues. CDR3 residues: CASSPGGPQETQYF. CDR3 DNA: TGCGCCAGCAGCCCCGGGGGACCCCAAGAGACCCAGTACTTC.

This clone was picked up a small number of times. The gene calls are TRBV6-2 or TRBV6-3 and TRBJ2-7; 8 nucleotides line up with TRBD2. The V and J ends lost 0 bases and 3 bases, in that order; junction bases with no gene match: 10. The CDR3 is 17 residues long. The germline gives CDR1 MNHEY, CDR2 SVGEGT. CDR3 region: CASSYSILRGVDYEQYF. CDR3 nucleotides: TGTGCCAGCAGTTACTCGATTTTGCGGGGGGTTGACTACGAGCAGTACTTC.

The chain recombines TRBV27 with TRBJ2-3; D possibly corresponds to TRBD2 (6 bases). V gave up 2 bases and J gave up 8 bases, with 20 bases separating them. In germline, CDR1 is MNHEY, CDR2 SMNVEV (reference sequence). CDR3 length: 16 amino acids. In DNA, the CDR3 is TGTGCCAGCAGTTTACCTCCTCAAGGGAGGAGCGCTACGCAGTATTTT. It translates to CASSLPPQGRSATQYF.

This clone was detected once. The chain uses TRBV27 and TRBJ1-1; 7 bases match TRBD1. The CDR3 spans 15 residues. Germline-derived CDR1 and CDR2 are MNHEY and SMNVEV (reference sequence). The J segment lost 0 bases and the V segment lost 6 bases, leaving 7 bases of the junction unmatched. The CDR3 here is CASRPTGLMNTEAFF. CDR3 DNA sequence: TGTGCCAGCAGGCCGACAGGGCTCATGAACACTGAAGCTTTCTTT.

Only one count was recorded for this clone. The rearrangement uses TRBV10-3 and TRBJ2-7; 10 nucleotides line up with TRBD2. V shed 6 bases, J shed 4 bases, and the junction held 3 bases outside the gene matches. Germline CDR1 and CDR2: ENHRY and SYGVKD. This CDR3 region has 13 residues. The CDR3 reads CAISVLAGYEQYF. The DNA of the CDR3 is TGTGCCATCAGCGTACTAGCGGGATACGAGCAGTACTTC.

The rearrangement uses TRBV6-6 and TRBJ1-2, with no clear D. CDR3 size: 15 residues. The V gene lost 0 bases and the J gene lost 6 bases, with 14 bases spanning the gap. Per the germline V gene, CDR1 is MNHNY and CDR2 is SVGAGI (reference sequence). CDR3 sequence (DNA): TGTGCCAGCAGTTACTCGACTCCCCGAGGAGATGGCTACACCTTC. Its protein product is CASSYSTPRGDGYTF.